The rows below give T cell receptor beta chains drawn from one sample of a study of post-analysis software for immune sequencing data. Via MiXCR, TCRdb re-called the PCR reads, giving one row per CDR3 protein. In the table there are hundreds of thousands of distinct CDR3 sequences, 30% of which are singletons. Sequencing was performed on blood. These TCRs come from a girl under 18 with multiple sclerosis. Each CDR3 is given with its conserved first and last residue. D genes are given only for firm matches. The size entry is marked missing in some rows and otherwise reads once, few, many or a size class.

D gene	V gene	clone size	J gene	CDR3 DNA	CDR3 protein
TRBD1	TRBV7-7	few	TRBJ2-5	TGTGCCAGCAGCCCCGGAGGACAGGGGGAGACCCAGTACTTC	CASSPGGQGETQYF
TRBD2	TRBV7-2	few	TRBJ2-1	TGTGCCAGCAGATATAATGGAGCGGGAGTGCCCAATGAGCAGTTCTTC	CASRYNGAGVPNEQFF
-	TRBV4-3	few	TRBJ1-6	TGCGCCAGCAGCCAAATGGGGGTCTCACCCCTCCACTTT	CASSQMGVSPLHF
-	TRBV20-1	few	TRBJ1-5	TGCAGTGCTAGTAACCGGGCCACCTGGTCGGGTCAGCCCCAGCATTTT	CSASNRATWSGQPQHF
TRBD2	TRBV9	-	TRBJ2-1	TGTGCCAGCAGCGTAGGGGCGGAACTAGCGGGCAATGAGCAGTTCTTC	CASSVGAELAGNEQFF
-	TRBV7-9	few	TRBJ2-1	TGTGCCAGCAGCTTTTTCACAGGTCGGAATGAGCAGTTCTTC	CASSFFTGRNEQFF
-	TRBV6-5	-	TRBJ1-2	TGTGCCAGCAGTTACTCGATCGCAGCACGCTATGGCTACACCTTC	CASSYSIAARYGYTF
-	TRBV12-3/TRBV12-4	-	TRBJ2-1	TGTGCCAGCAGTTTTGCCTCATACAATGAGCAGTTCTTC	CASSFASYNEQFF
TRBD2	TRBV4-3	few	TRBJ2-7	TGCGCCAGCAGCCACCTCCAGGGGGGGACTAGCGGGGTCTCCTACGAGCAGTACTTC	CASSHLQGGTSGVSYEQYF
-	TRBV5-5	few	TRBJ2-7	TGTGCCAGCAGCCCCTGGACAGAAGGTGCTTCCTACGAGCAGTACTTC	CASSPWTEGASYEQYF
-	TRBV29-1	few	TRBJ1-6	TGCAGCGTACAACGGGACCAAAATTCACCCCTCCACTTT	CSVQRDQNSPLHF
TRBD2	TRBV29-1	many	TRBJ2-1	TGCAGCGCATCACCCTACCGGACTAGTTATAACAATGAGCAGTTCTTC	CSASPYRTSYNNEQFF
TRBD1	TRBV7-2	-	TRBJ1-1	TGTGCCAGCAGCACAACGCGCAGGGGGGGACGGAACACTGAAGCTTTCTTT	CASSTTRRGGRNTEAFF
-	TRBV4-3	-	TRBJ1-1	TGCGCCAGCAGCGCCGACTGGAACACTGAAGCTTTCTTT	CASSADWNTEAFF
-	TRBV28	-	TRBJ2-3	TGTGCCGGCAGTGGCACAGATACGCAGTATTTT	CAGSGTDTQYF
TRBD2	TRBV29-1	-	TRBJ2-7	TGCAGCGCCCTAGATCTAGCGGGCTACGAGCAGTACTTC	CSALDLAGYEQYF
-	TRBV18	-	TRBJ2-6	TGTGCCAGCTCACCCCTGTCGGTACAGGGCTTTTCTGGGGCCAACGTCCTGACTTTC	CASSPLSVQGFSGANVLTF
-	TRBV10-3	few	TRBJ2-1	TGTGCCATCAGTGACTGGTCCTTTTACAATGAGCAGTTCTTC	CAISDWSFYNEQFF
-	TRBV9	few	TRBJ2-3	TGTGCCAGCAGCGTAGGTTCCGGGTGGGGCACAGATACGCAGTATTTT	CASSVGSGWGTDTQYF
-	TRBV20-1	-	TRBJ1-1	TGCAGTGTCGGGCGGAGCACTGAAGCTTTCTTT	CSVGRSTEAFF